The 8 T cell receptor beta chains below were found in one sample sequenced in a study of T cell repertoires in cytomegalovirus infection. TCRdb passed the reads through MiXCR, listing each CDR3 protein once. The sample yields about 740,000 distinct CDR3 sequences, 35% to 45% seen once. Sequenced: PBMCs. The source is a human donor in good health (CMV status not recorded). Some clones in this sample may be carry-over from other donors' samples.

The rearrangement links TRBV7-2 to TRBJ2-5, with 8 bases lining up with TRBD1. Germline CDR1 reads SGHTA; CDR2 reads FQGNSA. This CDR3 is built from 14 residues. Trimming took 5 bases from V and 5 from J; bases not matched to a gene: 7. The CDR3 loop is CASSRTGIEETQYF. The CDR3 nucleotides read TGTGCCAGCAGCCGGACAGGGATTGAGGAGACCCAGTACTTC.

In this sample, this clonotype turned up a few times. This rearrangement joins TRBV6-6 to TRBJ1-1; D ambiguous. The CDR3 runs 17 residues. Germline-derived CDR1 and CDR2 are MNHNY and SVGAGI (reference sequence). V lost 7 bases and J 1 base, leaving 22 bases between the germline ends. CDR3: CASNTAGNGKANTEAFF. CDR3 coding DNA: TGTGCCAGCAACACGGCAGGAAACGGGAAGGCGAACACTGAAGCTTTCTTT.

This clonotype was detected a few times. The chain recombines TRBV15 with TRBJ2-5, with 9 bases fitting TRBD2. CDR3 length equals 15 residues. The V and J ends lost 1 base and 1 base, in that order; junction bases with no gene match: 1. From germline, CDR1 is LNHNV and CDR2 YYDKDF (reference sequence). The DNA for the CDR3 is TGTGCCACCAGCAGAGGAGCGGGGGGCCAAGAGACCCAGTACTTC. It codes for CATSRGAGGQETQYF.

This clonotype has only a few counts. The chain has TRBV7-9 and TRBJ1-5, with TRBD1 identical over 8 bases. CDR1 SEHNR and CDR2 FQNEAQ come from the germline V gene (reference sequence). V lost 5 bases and J lost 6; bases outside the gene matches: 9. The CDR3 length is 15 residues. CDR3 nucleotide sequence: TGTGCCAGCAGCGATCAGGGGGCTATCCCTCAGCCCCAGCATTTT. It specifies CASSDQGAIPQPQHF.

The chain couples TRBV7-3 to TRBJ2-6; D remains ambiguous. The germline V and J ends were trimmed by 2 bases and 1 base, with 12 bases remaining between them. Per germline, CDR1 SGHTA and CDR2 FQGTGA. CDR3 size: 17 residues. Written as DNA, the CDR3 is TGTGCCAGCAGCTTACGGGCAGCTCCTTCTGGGGCCAACGTCCTGACTTTC. Residues: CASSLRAAPSGANVLTF.

The rearrangement joins TRBV28 to TRBJ1-5; D is uncertain. Germline CDR1 is MDHEN and CDR2 is SYDVKM. Trimming stripped 7 bases from V and 2 bases from J, with 9 bases between. This CDR3 spans 13 amino acids. The CDR3 sequence is CASNGKGNQPQHF. CDR3 nucleotide sequence: TGTGCCAGCAATGGGAAGGGCAATCAGCCCCAGCATTTT.

CDR3 in amino acids: CASSSGVGRGSYNEQFF. The CDR3 coding sequence is TGTGCCAGCAGCTCCGGGGTGGGGCGGGGGTCCTACAATGAGCAGTTCTTC. The J gene is TRBJ2-1, the V gene TRBV7-8; 7 nucleotides line up with TRBD2. Losses at the gene ends were 4 bases for V and 1 base for J; bases not matched to a gene: 10. Germline assignment: CDR1 SGHVS and CDR2 FQNEAQ. The CDR3 spans 17 residues.

This clonotype was seen only a few times. This chain uses TRBV28 with TRBJ2-3; 7 bases align to TRBD1. The CDR3 sequence is 16 residues long. Unmatched junction bases numbered 10, after V lost 5 bases and J lost 2 bases. Germline V gives CDR1 MDHEN, CDR2 SYDVKM. The CDR3 DNA reads TGTGCCAGCAGTCTATATCGGGACAGTGTCACAGATACGCAGTATTTT. Translating gives CASSLYRDSVTDTQYF.